This T cell receptor (beta chain) was captured in a study of cytotoxic CD8 clonotypes in ibrutinib-treated CLL. About the research overall: Responses: around 24 partial, 2 complete; after median approximately 68 months, around 15 stayed remitted, around twelve progressed. Response samples were taken after a median roughly twelve months of treatment, range 6 to 36. Study-level findings and limits: For progressing versus sustained-remission patients, sampling times were not the same.

With 5 bases removed from V and 0 bases from J, the gap between germline ends came to 16 bases. The V gene's germline CDR1 is SQVTM and CDR2 ANQGSEA. This CDR3 region has 16 residues. With sequencing, the targeted depth ranged from 1 in 200,000 to 1 in 1 million T cells. Profiling relied on immunoSEQ multiplex PCR, and the TCRdb table lists in-frame clones only, not all of them. The sample has roughly 42,000 clones, 65% seen once; the top ten hold 20% to 25%. To note about this clone: Its specificity is unknown.

The V gene is TRBV29-1, the J gene TRBJ2-2; D unclear. The clonotype comes from a human donor with chronic lymphocytic leukemia. The material was PBMCs, obtained after 24 months of ibrutinib treatment. The CDR3: CSVSPLDTPNTGELFF. The CDR3 nucleotides read TGCAGCGTTTCCCCCCTCGACACGCCGAACACCGGGGAGCTGTTTTTT.